This is a list of T cell receptor beta chains from one sample in a study of cytomegalovirus exposure and HLA in healthy donors. Measured with immunoSEQ multiplex PCR; TCRdb has only the in-frame clones, and not every one. The sample lists about 110,000 clones, 70% to 90% occurring once. The specimen sequenced was PBMCs. The source is a woman under 30 in good health and CMV-seronegative. CDR3s include the opening cysteine and the closing phenylalanine or tryptophan. Fields, in order: J gene, D gene, clone size, V gene, CDR3 protein, CDR3 DNA. The D gene is left open where the match is weak. The size field is filled for only some rows; it gives once, few, many or a size class.

J: TRBJ1-2
D: NA
size: NA
V: TRBV6-1
CDR3: CASRPGTHYGYTF
DNA: TGTGCCAGCAGGCCCGGGACACACTATGGCTACACCTTC

J: TRBJ2-5
D: NA
size: once
V: TRBV12-2
CDR3: CASRPRGGDETQYF
DNA: TGTGCAAGTCGCCCACGGGGGGGGGACGAGACCCAGTACTTC

J: TRBJ2-2
D: NA
size: NA
V: TRBV2
CDR3: CASSGGQKYAGELFF
DNA: TGTGCCAGCAGTGGTGGACAAAAGTACGCCGGGGAGCTGTTTTTT

J: TRBJ1-1
D: TRBD1
size: NA
V: TRBV10-3
CDR3: CAISLDRGRTEAFF
DNA: TGTGCCATCAGTTTGGACAGGGGGCGGACTGAAGCTTTCTTT

J: TRBJ1-1
D: TRBD1
size: NA
V: TRBV27
CDR3: CASGYRGQTEAFF
DNA: TGTGCCAGCGGCTACAGGGGGCAGACTGAAGCTTTCTTT

J: TRBJ2-5
D: NA
size: NA
V: TRBV25-1
CDR3: CASSEFGGGTQYF
DNA: TGTGCCAGCAGTGAATTTGGCGGTGGGACCCAGTACTTC

J: TRBJ2-7
D: NA
size: NA
V: TRBV7-6
CDR3: CASSSPQRPYEQYF
DNA: TGTGCCAGCAGCTCCCCCCAGCGACCCTACGAGCAGTACTTC

J: TRBJ1-2
D: TRBD1
size: NA
V: TRBV18
CDR3: CASSSQTGTNYGYTF
DNA: TGTGCCAGCTCATCTCAGACAGGGACGAACTATGGCTACACCTTC

J: TRBJ2-5
D: NA
size: NA
V: TRBV4-1
CDR3: CASSHILRGSSETQYF
DNA: TGCGCCAGCAGCCATATCCTTCGTGGCTCCTCGGAGACCCAGTACTTC

J: TRBJ2-7
D: TRBD1
size: NA
V: TRBV29-1
CDR3: CSVEAQGETYEQYF
DNA: TGCAGCGTTGAGGCACAGGGGGAGACCTACGAGCAGTACTTC

J: TRBJ1-2
D: TRBD1
size: NA
V: TRBV29-1
CDR3: CSSGGQGYGYTF
DNA: TGCAGCAGCGGGGGACAGGGCTATGGCTACACCTTC

J: TRBJ2-7
D: NA
size: NA
V: TRBV30
CDR3: CAWSSGAPYEQYF
DNA: TGTGCCTGGAGCTCAGGGGCCCCCTACGAGCAGTACTTC

J: TRBJ2-2
D: NA
size: NA
V: TRBV6-5
CDR3: CASSYSMRGRGGELFF
DNA: TGTGCCAGCAGTTACTCGATGAGGGGCAGGGGAGGGGAGCTGTTTTTT

J: TRBJ1-4
D: NA
size: NA
V: TRBV2
CDR3: CASSFDSTSNEKLFF
DNA: TGTGCCAGCAGTTTCGACAGTACCTCTAATGAAAAACTGTTTTTT

J: TRBJ2-1
D: TRBD2
size: NA
V: TRBV30
CDR3: CAWSELAGGLNEQFF
DNA: TGTGCCTGGAGTGAATTGGCGGGGGGACTCAATGAGCAGTTCTTC

J: TRBJ2-1
D: TRBD1
size: NA
V: TRBV7-3
CDR3: CASSPTGQGGYNEQFF
DNA: TGTGCCAGCAGCCCAACGGGACAGGGGGGCTACAATGAGCAGTTCTTC

J: TRBJ2-3
D: NA
size: NA
V: TRBV5-1
CDR3: CASSILFEDTQYF
DNA: TGCGCCAGCAGCATCCTATTTGAAGATACGCAGTATTTT

J: TRBJ2-7
D: NA
size: NA
V: TRBV4-1
CDR3: CASSPKGGQSAYEQYF
DNA: TGCGCCAGCAGCCCTAAGGGGGGACAGTCGGCCTACGAGCAGTACTTC

J: TRBJ2-2
D: NA
size: NA
V: TRBV5-1
CDR3: CASRLGGTGELFF
DNA: TGCGCCAGCAGGCTTGGAGGCACCGGGGAGCTGTTTTTT

J: TRBJ2-7
D: NA
size: NA
V: TRBV19
CDR3: CASSIAVDTYEQYF
DNA: TGTGCCAGTAGTATAGCTGTGGACACTTACGAGCAGTACTTC

J: TRBJ2-2
D: NA
size: NA
V: TRBV27
CDR3: CASSLRVAGELFF
DNA: TGTGCCAGCAGTTTGAGGGTGGCCGGGGAGCTGTTTTTT

J: TRBJ2-2
D: TRBD1
size: NA
V: TRBV5-1
CDR3: CASSHTTGTAFISGELFF
DNA: TGCGCCAGCAGCCATACTACCGGGACAGCCTTTATCTCCGGGGAGCTGTTTTTT

J: TRBJ2-7
D: TRBD1
size: once
V: TRBV25-1
CDR3: CASKGQEFYEQYF
DNA: TGTGCCAGCAAGGGACAGGAATTTTACGAGCAGTACTTC

J: TRBJ2-7
D: TRBD1
size: NA
V: TRBV5-8
CDR3: CASSPGQGLIEQYF
DNA: TGTGCCAGCAGCCCGGGACAGGGTTTGATCGAGCAGTACTTC

J: TRBJ2-7
D: NA
size: NA
V: TRBV9
CDR3: CASSVAGVPYEQYF
DNA: TGTGCCAGCAGCGTAGCGGGGGTCCCGTACGAGCAGTACTTC

J: TRBJ2-2
D: TRBD1
size: NA
V: TRBV7-9
CDR3: CASSLQGASGELFF
DNA: TGTGCCAGCAGCTTACAGGGGGCTTCCGGGGAGCTGTTTTTT

J: TRBJ2-2
D: NA
size: once
V: TRBV18
CDR3: CASSQLRDSNTGELFF
DNA: TGTGCCAGCTCACAACTTCGGGATTCGAACACCGGGGAGCTGTTTTTT

J: TRBJ2-7
D: NA
size: many
V: TRBV19
CDR3: CASSPMPDSPYEQYF
DNA: TGTGCCAGTAGCCCAATGCCCGACTCCCCCTACGAGCAGTACTTC

J: TRBJ2-7
D: NA
size: NA
V: TRBV4-1
CDR3: CASSQVRTYEQYF
DNA: TGCGCCAGCAGCCAAGTTAGAACCTACGAGCAGTACTTC

J: TRBJ2-1
D: NA
size: NA
V: TRBV2
CDR3: CARGGAEQFF
DNA: TGTGCGAGAGGCGGGGCCGAGCAGTTCTTC

J: TRBJ1-4
D: TRBD1
size: NA
V: TRBV27
CDR3: CASSKARGRLGFPNEKLFF
DNA: TGTGCCAGCAGTAAGGCCAGGGGGAGATTAGGGTTCCCTAATGAAAAACTGTTTTTT

J: TRBJ2-7
D: TRBD2
size: NA
V: TRBV9
CDR3: CASSGASGGNYEQYF
DNA: TGTGCCAGCAGCGGTGCTAGCGGGGGGAACTACGAGCAGTACTTC

J: TRBJ2-7
D: NA
size: NA
V: TRBV11-2
CDR3: CASSFTGYPTYEQYF
DNA: TGTGCCAGCAGCTTTACAGGGTACCCCACCTACGAGCAGTACTTC

J: TRBJ1-1
D: TRBD1
size: NA
V: TRBV7-9
CDR3: CATKGTGGDMNTEAFF
DNA: TGTGCCACCAAGGGGACAGGGGGTGATATGAACACTGAAGCTTTCTTT

J: TRBJ2-1
D: TRBD2
size: NA
V: TRBV27
CDR3: CASSRTSGYNEQFF
DNA: TGTGCCAGCAGCAGGACTAGCGGCTACAATGAGCAGTTCTTC

J: TRBJ2-7
D: TRBD2
size: NA
V: TRBV7-2
CDR3: CASSLAGSGSYEQYF
DNA: TGTGCCAGCAGTCTAGCGGGGTCCGGATCCTACGAGCAGTACTTC

J: TRBJ2-7
D: NA
size: NA
V: TRBV27
CDR3: CASSLSAGSYEQYF
DNA: TGTGCCAGCAGTTTATCTGCAGGGTCCTACGAGCAGTACTTC

J: TRBJ1-6
D: NA
size: NA
V: TRBV5-4
CDR3: CASSTGHLTGSYNSPLHF
DNA: TGTGCCAGCAGCACGGGTCATCTCACGGGGTCCTATAATTCACCCCTCCACTTT

J: TRBJ1-6
D: NA
size: NA
V: TRBV27
CDR3: CASSFPQSPLHF
DNA: TGTGCCAGCAGTTTTCCCCAATCACCCCTCCACTTT

J: TRBJ1-4
D: TRBD1
size: NA
V: TRBV30
CDR3: CAWSPGQDEKLFF
DNA: TGTGCCTGGAGTCCGGGACAGGACGAAAAACTGTTTTTT

J: TRBJ1-3
D: NA
size: NA
V: TRBV7-9
CDR3: CASSLVANTIYF
DNA: TGTGCCAGCAGCTTAGTAGCCAACACCATATATTTT

J: TRBJ1-5
D: TRBD1
size: NA
V: TRBV27
CDR3: CASSPTTGSNQPQHF
DNA: TGTGCCAGCTCCCCGACGACAGGGAGCAATCAGCCCCAGCATTTT

J: TRBJ1-1
D: NA
size: NA
V: TRBV7-6
CDR3: CASSPGKGTEAFF
DNA: TGTGCCAGCAGCCCAGGGAAGGGCACTGAAGCTTTCTTT

J: TRBJ2-7
D: NA
size: NA
V: TRBV6-5
CDR3: CASSYGRNEQYF
DNA: TGTGCCAGCAGTTACGGGAGGAACGAGCAGTACTTC

J: TRBJ2-7
D: NA
size: NA
V: TRBV19
CDR3: CASSIMGLSYSYEQYF
DNA: TGTGCCAGTAGTATAATGGGCCTCTCGTACTCCTACGAGCAGTACTTC

J: TRBJ1-2
D: NA
size: NA
V: TRBV11-1
CDR3: CASSLWGGRYTF
DNA: TGTGCCAGCAGCCTGTGGGGAGGACGCTACACCTTC